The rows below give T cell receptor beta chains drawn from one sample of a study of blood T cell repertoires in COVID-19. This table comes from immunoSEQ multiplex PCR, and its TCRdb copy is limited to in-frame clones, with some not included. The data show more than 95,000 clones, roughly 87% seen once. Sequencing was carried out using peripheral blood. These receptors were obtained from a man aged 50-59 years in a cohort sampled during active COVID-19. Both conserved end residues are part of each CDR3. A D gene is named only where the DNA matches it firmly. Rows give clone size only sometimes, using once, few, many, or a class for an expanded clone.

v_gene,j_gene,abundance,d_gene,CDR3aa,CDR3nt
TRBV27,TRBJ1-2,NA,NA,CASSERAGARGYTF,TGTGCCAGCAGTGAGCGGGCGGGGGCACGGGGCTACACCTTC
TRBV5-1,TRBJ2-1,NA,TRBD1,CASSPGGAAYNEQFF,TGCGCCAGCAGCCCAGGGGGCGCGGCCTACAATGAGCAGTTCTTC
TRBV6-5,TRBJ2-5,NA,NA,CASRDLGGVETQYF,TGTGCCAGCAGAGACCTCGGGGGAGTAGAGACCCAGTACTTC
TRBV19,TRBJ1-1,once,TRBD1,CASSIGDRVNTEAFF,TGTGCCAGTAGTATAGGGGACAGGGTGAACACTGAAGCTTTCTTT
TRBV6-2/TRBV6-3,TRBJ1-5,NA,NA,CASSPRGGNQPQHF,TGTGCCAGCAGTCCCAGGGGAGGCAATCAGCCCCAGCATTTT
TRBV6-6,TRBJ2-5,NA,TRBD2,CASSYGGTSWETQYF,TGTGCCAGCAGTTACGGCGGGACTAGCTGGGAGACCCAGTACTTC
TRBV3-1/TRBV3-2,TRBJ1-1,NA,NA,CASSHVQEAFF,TGTGCCAGCAGCCACGTGCAGGAAGCTTTCTTT
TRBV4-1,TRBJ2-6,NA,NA,CASSADAGAGANVLTF,TGCGCCAGCAGCGCCGACGCGGGCGCTGGGGCCAACGTCCTGACTTTC
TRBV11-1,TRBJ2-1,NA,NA,CASSRDGTNNEQFF,TGTGCCAGCAGCCGAGATGGTACTAACAATGAGCAGTTCTTC
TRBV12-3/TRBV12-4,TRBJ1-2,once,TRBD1,CASSRQGDSGYTF,TGTGCCAGCAGTCGACAGGGGGACAGTGGCTACACCTTC
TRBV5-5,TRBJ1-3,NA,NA,CASSSVSGGNTIYF,TGTGCCAGCAGCTCGGTTAGCGGTGGAAACACCATATATTTT
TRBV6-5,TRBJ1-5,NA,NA,CASSLQGPNQPQHF,TGTGCCAGCAGTTTACAGGGCCCCAATCAGCCCCAGCATTTT
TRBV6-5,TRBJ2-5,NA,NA,CASSPVGAGETQYF,TGTGCCAGCAGCCCAGTAGGGGCCGGGGAGACCCAGTACTTC
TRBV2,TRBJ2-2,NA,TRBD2,CASSGSSGTGELFF,TGTGCCAGCAGTGGGTCTAGCGGCACCGGGGAGCTGTTTTTT
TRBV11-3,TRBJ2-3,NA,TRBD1,CASSAGTGADTQYF,TGTGCCAGCAGCGCCGGGACAGGGGCAGATACGCAGTATTTT
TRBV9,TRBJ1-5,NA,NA,CASSATGSGNQPQHF,TGTGCCAGCAGCGCAACCGGGTCGGGGAATCAGCCCCAGCATTTT
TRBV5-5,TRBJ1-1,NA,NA,CASSLEDTFTEAFF,TGTGCCAGCAGCTTGGAGGACACTTTCACTGAAGCTTTCTTT
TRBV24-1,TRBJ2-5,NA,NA,CATSDPALAPPETQYF,TGTGCCACCAGTGATCCTGCACTAGCTCCCCCAGAGACCCAGTACTTC
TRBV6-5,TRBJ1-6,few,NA,CASSYSRPQRDSPLHF,TGTGCCAGCAGTTACTCGAGACCGCAGAGGGATTCACCCCTCCACTTT
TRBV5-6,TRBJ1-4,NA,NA,CASSLGNRANEKLFF,TGTGCCAGCAGCTTGGGGAACAGGGCTAATGAAAAACTGTTTTTT
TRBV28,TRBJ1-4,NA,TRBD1,CASRETGAATNEKLFF,TGTGCCAGCAGGGAAACAGGGGCTGCAACTAATGAAAAACTGTTTTTT
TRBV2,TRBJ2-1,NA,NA,CASSEGAGVYNEQFF,TGTGCCAGCAGTGAAGGTGCAGGGGTCTACAATGAGCAGTTCTTC
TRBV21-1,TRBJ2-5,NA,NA,CASSKEPTPGGPGETQYF,TGTGCCAGCAGCAAAGAACCCACCCCCGGGGGGCCTGGGGAGACCCAGTACTTC
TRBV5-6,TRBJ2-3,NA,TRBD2,CASSFLSGGYSTDTQYF,TGTGCCAGCAGCTTCCTTAGCGGGGGATATAGCACAGATACGCAGTATTTT
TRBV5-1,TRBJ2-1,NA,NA,CASSLLGDPYNEQFF,TGCGCCAGCAGCTTATTAGGAGATCCCTACAATGAGCAGTTCTTC
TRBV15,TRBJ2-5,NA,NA,CATSRAYQETQYF,TGTGCCACCAGCAGAGCATACCAAGAGACCCAGTACTTC
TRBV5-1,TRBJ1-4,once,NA,CASSRQGGEKLFF,TGCGCCAGCAGCCGGCAGGGCGGTGAAAAACTGTTTTTT
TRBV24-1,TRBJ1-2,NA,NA,CATSDPSGGFKFTF,TGTGCCACCAGTGATCCGTCGGGAGGGTTTAAGTTCACCTTC
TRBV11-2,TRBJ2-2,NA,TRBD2,CASSFHRASGGGPGELFF,TGTGCCAGCAGCTTCCACCGAGCTAGCGGGGGGGGCCCCGGGGAGCTGTTTTTT
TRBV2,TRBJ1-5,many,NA,CASSEMRGSSEPLPQHF,TGTGCCAGCAGTGAGATGAGGGGGTCGTCTGAGCCTTTACCCCAGCATTTT
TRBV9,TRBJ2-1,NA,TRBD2,CASSVGLAGDNEQFF,TGTGCCAGCAGCGTAGGGCTAGCGGGGGACAATGAGCAGTTCTTC
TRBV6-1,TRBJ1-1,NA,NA,CASIEVMNTEAFF,TGTGCCAGCATTGAAGTTATGAACACTGAAGCTTTCTTT
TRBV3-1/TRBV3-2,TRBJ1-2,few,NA,CASSRFGRDNYYGYTF,TGTGCCAGCAGCCGATTCGGCAGGGACAATTACTATGGCTACACCTTC
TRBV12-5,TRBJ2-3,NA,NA,CASGLLPTDTQYF,TGTGCTAGTGGACTCCTCCCCACAGATACGCAGTATTTT
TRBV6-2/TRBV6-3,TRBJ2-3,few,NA,CASSYTLGIDTQYF,TGTGCCAGCAGTTACACCCTAGGCATAGATACGCAGTATTTT
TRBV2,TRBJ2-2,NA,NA,CASTQENTGELFF,TGTGCCAGCACCCAGGAGAACACCGGGGAGCTGTTTTTT
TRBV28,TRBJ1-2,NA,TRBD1,CASRVQGADYGYTF,TGTGCCAGCAGGGTACAGGGGGCAGACTATGGCTACACCTTC
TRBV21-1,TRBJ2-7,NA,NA,CASSTLGRTIECGAYEQYF,TGTGCCAGCAGCACCCTAGGCAGGACCATAGAGTGCGGGGCCTACGAGCAGTACTTC
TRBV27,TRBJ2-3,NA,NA,CASRRTELTDTQYF,TGTGCCAGCAGGCGGACAGAGCTCACAGATACGCAGTATTTT
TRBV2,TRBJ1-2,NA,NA,CASSETDRNYGYTF,TGTGCCAGCAGTGAAACAGACAGGAACTATGGCTACACCTTC
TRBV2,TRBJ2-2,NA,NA,CASSPASSTGELFF,TGTGCCAGCTCCCCCGCGTCCTCCACCGGGGAGCTGTTTTTT
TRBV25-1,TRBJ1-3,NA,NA,CASTDPDSSGNTIYF,TGTGCCAGCACCGACCCGGACAGCTCTGGAAACACCATATATTTT
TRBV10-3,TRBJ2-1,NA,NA,CAISFQRGQGEQFF,TGTGCCATCAGCTTCCAGCGGGGACAAGGTGAGCAGTTCTTC
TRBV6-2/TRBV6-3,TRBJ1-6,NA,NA,CASSWNSQGGYNSPLHF,TGTGCCAGCAGTTGGAATTCACAGGGCGGCTATAATTCACCCCTCCACTTT
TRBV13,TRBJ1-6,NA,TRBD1,CASSVRDRASPLHF,TGTGCCAGCAGCGTCCGGGACAGGGCGTCACCCCTCCACTTT
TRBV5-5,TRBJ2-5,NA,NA,CASSFRVSETQYF,TGTGCCAGCAGCTTCCGGGTGTCTGAGACCCAGTACTTC
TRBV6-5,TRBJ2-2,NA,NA,CASTRVPFGGELFF,TGTGCCAGCACCAGGGTCCCTTTTGGCGGGGAGCTGTTTTTT
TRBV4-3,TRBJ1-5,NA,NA,CASSQDIGQSGNQPQHF,TGCGCCAGCAGCCAAGACATTGGACAGTCTGGAAATCAGCCCCAGCATTTT